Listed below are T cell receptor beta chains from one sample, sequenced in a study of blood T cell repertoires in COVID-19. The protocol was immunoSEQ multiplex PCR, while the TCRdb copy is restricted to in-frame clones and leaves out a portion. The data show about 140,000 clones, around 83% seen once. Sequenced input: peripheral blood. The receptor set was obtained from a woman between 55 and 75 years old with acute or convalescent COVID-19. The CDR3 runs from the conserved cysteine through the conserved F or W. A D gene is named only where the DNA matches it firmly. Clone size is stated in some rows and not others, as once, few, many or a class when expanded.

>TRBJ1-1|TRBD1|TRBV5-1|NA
CASSSTGTGGSEAFF
TGCGCCAGCAGCAGCACCGGGACAGGGGGTTCTGAAGCTTTCTTT
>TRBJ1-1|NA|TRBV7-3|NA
CASSPRENTEAFF
TGTGCCAGCAGCCCCCGGGAGAACACTGAAGCTTTCTTT
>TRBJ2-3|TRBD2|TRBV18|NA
CASSPAGDSTDTQYF
TGTGCCAGCTCACCAGCGGGGGATTCCACAGATACGCAGTATTTT
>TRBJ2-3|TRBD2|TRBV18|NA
CASSLTSGGLTDTQYF
TGTGCCAGCTCACTGACTAGCGGGGGTCTAACAGATACGCAGTATTTT
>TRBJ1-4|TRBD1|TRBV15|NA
CATSRPDRGMISGEKLFF
TGTGCCACCAGCAGACCGGACAGGGGGATGATTAGCGGTGAAAAACTGTTTTTT
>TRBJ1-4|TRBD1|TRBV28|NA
CASSLEQGTSGEKLFF
TGTGCCAGCAGTCTCGAACAGGGGACCTCAGGTGAAAAACTGTTTTTT
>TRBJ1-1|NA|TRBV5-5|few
CASSLGITMNTEAFF
TGTGCCAGCAGCTTGGGGATAACTATGAACACTGAAGCTTTCTTT
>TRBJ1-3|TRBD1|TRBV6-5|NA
CASSRQGASGNTIYF
TGTGCCAGCAGTCGACAGGGGGCCTCTGGAAACACCATATATTTT
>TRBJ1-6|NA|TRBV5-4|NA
CASSLGTGGAPLHF
TGTGCCAGCAGCTTAGGAACAGGTGGCGCACCCCTCCACTTT
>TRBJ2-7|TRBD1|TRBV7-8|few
CASSLTGDDTSYEQYF
TGTGCCAGCAGCTTGACAGGGGACGACACGTCCTACGAGCAGTACTTC
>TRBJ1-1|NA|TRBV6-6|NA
CASSYTGQGNTEAFF
TGTGCCAGCAGTTACACAGGCCAGGGAAACACTGAAGCTTTCTTT
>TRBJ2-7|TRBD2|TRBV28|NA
CASRSRLAGVYEQYF
TGTGCCAGCAGAAGTCGGCTAGCGGGCGTCTACGAGCAGTACTTC
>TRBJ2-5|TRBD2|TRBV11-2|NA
CASSFAGPNWGGETQYF
TGTGCCAGCAGCTTCGCGGGGCCTAATTGGGGGGGAGAGACCCAGTACTTC
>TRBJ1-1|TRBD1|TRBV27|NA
CASSFRRGPRAFF
TGTGCCAGCAGTTTTCGGAGGGGGCCTCGAGCTTTCTTT
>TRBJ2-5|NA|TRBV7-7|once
CASTTLGTASQETQYF
TGTGCTAGCACTACCCTAGGCACGGCGTCCCAAGAGACCCAGTACTTC
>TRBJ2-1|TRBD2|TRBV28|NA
CASSPSRLAGYNEQFF
TGTGCCAGCAGTCCTTCCCGACTAGCGGGCTACAATGAGCAGTTCTTC
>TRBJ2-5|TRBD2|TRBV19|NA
CASKLAGAGETQYF
TGTGCCAGCAAACTAGCGGGGGCGGGCGAGACCCAGTACTTC
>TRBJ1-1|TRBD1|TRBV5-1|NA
CASSLVQGDTEAFF
TGCGCCAGCAGCTTGGTTCAGGGGGACACTGAAGCTTTCTTT
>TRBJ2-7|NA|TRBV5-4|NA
CASSYLNEQYF
TGTGCCAGCAGCTACTTAAACGAGCAGTACTTC
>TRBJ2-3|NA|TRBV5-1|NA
CASSLGQAGTDTQYF
TGCGCCAGCAGCTTGGGACAGGCCGGCACAGATACGCAGTATTTT
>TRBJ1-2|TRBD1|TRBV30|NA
CAWSTPGQYYGYTF
TGTGCCTGGAGTACTCCGGGACAGTACTATGGCTACACCTTC
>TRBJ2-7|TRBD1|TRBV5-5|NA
CASSFGPTGAIYEQYF
TGTGCCAGCAGCTTTGGTCCAACAGGGGCGATCTACGAGCAGTACTTC
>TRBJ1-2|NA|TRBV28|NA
CASSLSAGYGYTF
TGTGCCAGCAGTTTATCCGCCGGTTATGGCTACACCTTC
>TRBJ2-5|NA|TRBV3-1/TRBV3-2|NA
CASSLLVGGAETQYF
TGTGCCAGCAGCCTCCTTGTCGGGGGTGCGGAGACCCAGTACTTC
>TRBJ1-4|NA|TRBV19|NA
CASSIQGWGLQEKLFF
TGTGCCAGTAGTATCCAGGGGTGGGGGTTACAGGAAAAACTGTTTTTT
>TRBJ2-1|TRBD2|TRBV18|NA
CASSPFGGGTYNEQFF
TGTGCCAGCTCACCATTCGGCGGGGGGACCTACAATGAGCAGTTCTTC
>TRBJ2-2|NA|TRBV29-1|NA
CSAEGQNTGELFF
TGCAGCGCAGAGGGACAGAACACCGGGGAGCTGTTTTTT
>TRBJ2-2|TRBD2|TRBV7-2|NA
CASSLELAGVVTGELFF
TGTGCCAGCAGCTTAGAACTAGCGGGGGTAGTTACCGGGGAGCTGTTTTTT
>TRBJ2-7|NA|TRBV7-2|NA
CASSLLAGESYEQYF
TGTGCCAGCAGCTTATTAGCAGGGGAATCCTACGAGCAGTACTTC
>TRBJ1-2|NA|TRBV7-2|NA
CASSKRVLQGGYTF
TGTGCCAGCAGCAAACGGGTCCTTCAAGGAGGCTACACCTTC
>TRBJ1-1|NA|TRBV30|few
CAWNTVMNTEAFF
TGTGCCTGGAATACGGTCATGAACACTGAAGCTTTCTTT
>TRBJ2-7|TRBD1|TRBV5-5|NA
CASSWDRGLYEQYF
TGTGCCAGCAGCTGGGACAGGGGGCTCTACGAGCAGTACTTC
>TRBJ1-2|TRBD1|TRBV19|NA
CASSPRTGVNYGYTF
TGTGCCAGTAGTCCCAGGACAGGGGTTAACTATGGCTACACCTTC
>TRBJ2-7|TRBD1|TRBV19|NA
CASSSPTGGSPYEQYF
TGTGCCAGTAGTAGTCCTACAGGGGGCTCACCCTACGAGCAGTACTTC
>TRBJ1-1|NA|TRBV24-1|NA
CATSEGGNTEAFF
TGTGCCACCAGTGAAGGAGGGAACACTGAAGCTTTCTTT
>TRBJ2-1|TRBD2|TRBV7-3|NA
CASSPLTSGASYNEQFF
TGTGCCAGCAGCCCCCTTACTAGCGGGGCATCCTACAATGAGCAGTTCTTC
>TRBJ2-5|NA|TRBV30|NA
CAWSDGGETQYF
TGTGCCTGGAGTGATGGGGGGGAGACCCAGTACTTC
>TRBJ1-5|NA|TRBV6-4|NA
CASSDSTAPYSNQPQHF
TGTGCCAGCAGTGACTCGACAGCTCCTTATAGCAATCAGCCCCAGCATTTT
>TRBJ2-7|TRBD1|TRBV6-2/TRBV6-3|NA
CASSYSSPQGASYEQYF
TGTGCCAGCAGTTACTCGTCCCCACAGGGGGCTAGCTACGAGCAGTACTTC
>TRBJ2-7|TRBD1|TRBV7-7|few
CASSIDRGNEQYF
TGTGCTAGCAGCATAGACAGGGGCAACGAGCAGTACTTC
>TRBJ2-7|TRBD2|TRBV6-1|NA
CASSAARLAGSYEQYF
TGTGCCAGCAGTGCCGCGCGGCTAGCGGGGTCCTACGAGCAGTACTTC
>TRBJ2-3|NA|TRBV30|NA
CAWSVQGPSSTDTQYF
TGTGCCTGGAGTGTGCAGGGTCCTTCTAGCACAGATACGCAGTATTTT
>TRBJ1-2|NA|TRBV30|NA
CAWSPAGQGFYGYTF
TGTGCCTGGAGCCCAGCCGGGCAGGGGTTCTATGGCTACACCTTC
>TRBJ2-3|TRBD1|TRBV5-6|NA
CASSWGTEPQYF
TGTGCCAGCAGCTGGGGGACAGAGCCGCAGTATTTT
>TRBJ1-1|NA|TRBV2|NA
CASSAWTSTEAFF
TGTGCCAGCAGTGCCTGGACTTCAACTGAAGCTTTCTTT